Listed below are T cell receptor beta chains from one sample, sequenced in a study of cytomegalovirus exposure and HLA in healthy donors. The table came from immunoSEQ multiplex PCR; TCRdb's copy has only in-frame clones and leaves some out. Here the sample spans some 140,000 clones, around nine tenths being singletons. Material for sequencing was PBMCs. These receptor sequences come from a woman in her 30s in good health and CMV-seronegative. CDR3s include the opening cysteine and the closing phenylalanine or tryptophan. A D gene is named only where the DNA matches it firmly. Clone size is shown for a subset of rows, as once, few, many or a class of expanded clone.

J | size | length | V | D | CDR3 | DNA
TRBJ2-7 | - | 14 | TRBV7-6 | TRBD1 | CASSLATGGLEQYF | TGTGCCAGCAGCTTAGCGACAGGGGGTCTCGAGCAGTACTTC
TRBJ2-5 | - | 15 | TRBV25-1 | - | CASSDPGSAVETQYF | TGTGCCAGCAGTGACCCCGGGAGTGCAGTAGAGACCCAGTACTTC
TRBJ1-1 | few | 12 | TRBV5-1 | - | CASSMGGPEAFF | TGCGCCAGCAGCATGGGGGGCCCTGAAGCTTTCTTT
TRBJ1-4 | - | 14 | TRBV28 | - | CASSSTSFVIELFF | TGTGCCAGCAGTTCAACGTCCTTCGTCATAGAACTGTTTTTT
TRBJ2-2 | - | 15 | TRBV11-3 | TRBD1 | CASSSGTGNTGELFF | TGTGCCAGCAGCTCTGGGACAGGGAACACCGGGGAGCTGTTTTTT
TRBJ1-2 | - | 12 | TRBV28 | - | CAGGGWGLGYTF | TGTGCCGGGGGGGGGTGGGGCCTCGGCTACACCTTC
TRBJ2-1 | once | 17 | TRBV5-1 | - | CASSLVARSSSYNEQFF | TGCGCCAGCAGCTTGGTGGCGCGGAGCAGCTCCTACAATGAGCAGTTCTTC
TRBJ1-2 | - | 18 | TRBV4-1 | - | CASSHPTGRAPRVYGYTF | TGCGCCAGCAGCCATCCGACAGGCCGGGCCCCTCGCGTCTATGGCTACACCTTC
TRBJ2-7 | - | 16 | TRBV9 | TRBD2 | CASSVGGSDFSYEQYF | TGTGCCAGCAGCGTAGGCGGGAGCGATTTCTCCTACGAGCAGTACTTC
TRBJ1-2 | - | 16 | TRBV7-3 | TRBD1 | CASSSGTGAIRNGYTF | TGTGCCAGCAGCTCCGGGACAGGGGCGATACGAAATGGCTACACCTTC
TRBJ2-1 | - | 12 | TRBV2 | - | CASSDIRGEQFF | TGTGCCAGCAGTGACATAAGGGGTGAGCAGTTCTTC
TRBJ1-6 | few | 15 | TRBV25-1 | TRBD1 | CASSDTGGGNSPLHF | TGTGCCAGCAGTGACACAGGGGGCGGAAATTCACCCCTCCACTTT
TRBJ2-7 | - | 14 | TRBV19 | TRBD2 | CASSWGLAGYEQYF | TGTGCCAGTAGTTGGGGACTAGCGGGCTACGAGCAGTACTTC
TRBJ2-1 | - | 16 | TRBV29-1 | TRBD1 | CSVEIRQGAQYNEQFF | TGCAGCGTTGAAATCCGCCAGGGGGCGCAGTACAATGAGCAGTTCTTC
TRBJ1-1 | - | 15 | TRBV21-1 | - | CASSKAGRRATEAFF | TGTGCCAGCAGCAAAGCGGGCAGGAGGGCCACTGAAGCTTTCTTT
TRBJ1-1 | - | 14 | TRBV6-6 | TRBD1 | CASSYLDRDTEAFF | TGTGCCAGCAGTTACCTGGACAGGGACACTGAAGCTTTCTTT
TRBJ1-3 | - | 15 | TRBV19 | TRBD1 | CASINRGSSGNTIYF | TGTGCCAGTATCAACAGGGGTTCCTCTGGAAACACCATATATTTT
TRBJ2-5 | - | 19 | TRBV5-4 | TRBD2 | CASSRSGGAGEIWEETQYF | TGTGCCAGCAGTCGGTCGGGTGGAGCGGGAGAGATATGGGAGGAGACCCAGTACTTC
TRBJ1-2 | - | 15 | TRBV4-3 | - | CASSQDVVPNYGYTF | TGCGCCAGCAGCCAAGATGTAGTTCCTAACTATGGCTACACCTTC
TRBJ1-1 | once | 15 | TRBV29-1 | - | CSVVGRGGVNTEAFF | TGCAGCGTCGTGGGCCGGGGGGGGGTGAACACTGAAGCTTTCTTT
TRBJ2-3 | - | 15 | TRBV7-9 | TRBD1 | CASSQTGEGTDTQYF | TGTGCCAGCAGCCAGACAGGGGAAGGGACAGATACGCAGTATTTT
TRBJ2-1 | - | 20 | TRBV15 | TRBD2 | CATSRDQRTSGRARDNEQFF | TGTGCCACCAGCAGAGATCAGAGGACTAGCGGGAGGGCCCGGGACAATGAGCAGTTCTTC
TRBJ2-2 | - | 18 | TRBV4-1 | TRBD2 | CASSQGPVAGRRAGELFF | TGCGCCAGCAGCCAAGGACCGGTAGCGGGACGGCGCGCCGGGGAGCTGTTTTTT